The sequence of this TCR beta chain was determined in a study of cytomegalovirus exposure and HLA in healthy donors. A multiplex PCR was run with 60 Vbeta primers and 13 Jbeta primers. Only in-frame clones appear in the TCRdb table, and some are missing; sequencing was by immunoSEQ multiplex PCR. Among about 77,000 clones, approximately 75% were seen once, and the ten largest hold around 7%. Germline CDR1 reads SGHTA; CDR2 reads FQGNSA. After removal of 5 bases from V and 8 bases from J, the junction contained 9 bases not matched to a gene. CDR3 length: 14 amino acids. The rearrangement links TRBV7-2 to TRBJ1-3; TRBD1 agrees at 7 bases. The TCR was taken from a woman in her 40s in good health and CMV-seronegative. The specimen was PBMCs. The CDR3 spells CASSDRGQSDTIYF. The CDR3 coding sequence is TGTGCCAGCAGCGATCGGGGACAGAGTGACACCATATATTTT.